Following are 20 T cell receptor beta chains from one sample sequenced in a study of blood T cell repertoires in COVID-19. The data were produced by immunoSEQ multiplex PCR, yet TCRdb's version contains in-frame clones alone and is incomplete. The profile covers 200,000 to 250,000 clones, with about 87% appearing a single time and roughly 6% taken by the ten largest. The sample was peripheral blood. These receptors came from a woman in her thirties with COVID-19, enrolled during active disease.

This chain links TRBV21-1 with TRBJ2-3; the tabulated D call, TRBD2, remains unverified against the DNA. TRBV21-1 is shown as a pseudogene. The length of the CDR3 is 15 residues. DNA for the CDR3: TGTGCCAGCAGCAAACGGCGGGGGAGCACAGATACGCAGTATTTT. This sequence encodes CASSKRRGSTDTQYF.

V and J are TRBV28 and TRBJ2-3; 9 bases are shared with TRBD1. This CDR3 has 15 residues. Losses at the gene ends were 6 bases for V and 2 bases for J; bases not matched to a gene: 6. Germline CDR1 and CDR2: MDHEN and SYDVKM. The CDR3 loop is CASSLQGANTDTQYF. In nucleotides, the CDR3 is TGTGCCAGCAGCCTACAGGGGGCGAACACAGATACGCAGTATTTT.

This clone was counted once. J is TRBJ2-3 and V is TRBV27; 7 bases are shared with TRBD2. Germline V gives CDR1 MNHEY, CDR2 SMNVEV (reference sequence). The CDR3 spans 16 residues. With 8 bases clipped from V and 5 bases from J, the junction kept 16 bases outside the gene matches. CDR3 region: CASEGSNGGGLDTQYF. As DNA, the CDR3 is TGTGCCAGCGAAGGGTCCAACGGCGGGGGTTTAGATACGCAGTATTTT.

The chain is built from TRBV10-3 and TRBJ1-2; 9 bases align to TRBD1. Germline CDR1 reads ENHRY; CDR2 reads SYGVKD. J lost 8 bases, V lost 3 bases, and 10 bases had no gene match. The CDR3 is 15 residues long. The CDR3 loop is CAISDSGTGFGGYTF. The CDR3 DNA is TGTGCCATCAGTGACTCCGGGACAGGGTTTGGAGGCTACACCTTC.

V is TRBV5-1 and J is TRBJ1-5, with D perhaps TRBD1 (5 bases). V lost 1 base and J lost 5, with 13 bases in between. This CDR3 has 15 residues. The germline V gene encodes CDR1 SGHRS and CDR2 YFSETQ. The CDR3 loop reads CASSLSAGLDQPQHF. Written as DNA, the CDR3 is TGCGCCAGCAGCTTGAGTGCAGGGTTGGATCAGCCCCAGCATTTT.

The V and J genes are TRBV9 and TRBJ1-1; D is ambiguous. The CDR3 covers 14 residues. Germline V gene sequence: CDR1 SGDLS, CDR2 YYNGEE. Trimming cost V 3 bases and J 2 bases, with 11 bases left between them. The CDR3 DNA reads as TGTGCCAGCAGCGCCCGACTGATTAACACTGAAGCTTTCTTT. It specifies CASSARLINTEAFF.

The chain combines TRBV7-2 with TRBJ2-2, with a possible D match to TRBD2 (5 bases). Germline CDR1 reads SGHTA; CDR2 reads FQGNSA. The CDR3 has 15 amino acids. The germline V and J ends were trimmed by 3 bases and 2 bases, with 10 bases remaining between them. The CDR3 DNA follows: TGTGCCAGCAGCTTCTTCGGGATAAACACCGGGGAGCTGTTTTTT. It translates to CASSFFGINTGELFF.

The rearrangement links TRBV7-8 to TRBJ1-5, with D unresolved. The CDR3 runs 16 residues. CDR1 is SGHVS and CDR2 is FQNEAQ in the germline V gene. The ends were cut back, 4 bases at V and 1 base at J, with 14 bases in the middle. In DNA, the CDR3 is TGTGCCAGCAGCTCTCCGGGGAGGCGGAGCAATCAGCCCCAGCATTTT. It encodes CASSSPGRRSNQPQHF.

V is TRBV7-2 and J is TRBJ2-7; possibly TRBD2 for D (6 bases). V lost 1 base and J 1 base, leaving 11 bases between the germline ends. CDR1 is SGHTA and CDR2 is FQGNSA in the germline V gene. This CDR3 has 15 residues. The CDR3: CASSLVSSGSYEQYF. The CDR3 DNA follows: TGTGCCAGCAGCTTAGTGAGTAGCGGATCCTACGAGCAGTACTTC.

The chain's CDR3 is CASSRQGVWNEQFF. CDR3 nucleotides: TGTGCCAGCAGCAGACAGGGGGTTTGGAATGAGCAGTTCTTC. The chain combines TRBV5-6 with TRBJ2-1; 9 positions match TRBD1. CDR3 length: 14 amino acids. CDR1 and CDR2 (germline): SGHDT, YYEEEE. V lost 4 bases, J lost 7 bases, and 6 bases stayed unmatched.

The chain couples TRBV5-4 to TRBJ1-4; maybe TRBD1 (6 bases). The CDR3 is made up of 12 amino acids. The germline gives CDR1 SGHNT, CDR2 YYREEE (reference sequence). V lost 4 bases to trimming and J lost 11 bases, with 12 bases between them. CDR3 sequence (DNA): TGTGCCAGCAGCCCCAGTGGACAGAAACTGTTTTTT. Encoded protein: CASSPSGQKLFF.

This clone was counted between two and nine times. The CDR3, as DNA: TGTGCCAGCAGCCCAACACCCTCCCCCCATGGCTACACCTTC. It codes for CASSPTPSPHGYTF. V and J are TRBV7-8 and TRBJ1-2, with no clear D. Germline CDR1 reads SGHVS; CDR2 reads FQNEAQ. The CDR3 totals 14 residues. Trimming took 5 bases from V and 6 from J, leaving 16 bases between them.

The V and J genes are TRBV12-1 and TRBJ2-1; no DNA check was done on the table's D call, TRBD2. TRBV12-1 is reported as a pseudogene. The CDR3 runs to 16 residues. CDR3 DNA: TGTGCCAGCAGCTTAACCGGGACTAGCTATGGGAATGAGCAGTTCTTC. This gives the protein CASSLTGTSYGNEQFF.

The chain recombines TRBV12-5 with TRBJ2-1, with D possibly being TRBD1 (5 bases). Trimming removed 5 bases from V and 2 bases from J, with 13 bases in between. The CDR3 is 15 amino acids. The V gene's germline CDR1 is LGHNT and CDR2 FRNRAP. The chain's CDR3 is CASGKADRAYNEQFF. The CDR3 DNA is TGTGCTAGTGGTAAGGCAGACAGAGCCTACAATGAGCAGTTCTTC.

CDR3 sequence (DNA): TGTGCCAGCGGGCCGTTCACAGATACGCAGTATTTT. Its protein product is CASGPFTDTQYF. The chain joins TRBV12-3 or TRBV12-4 to TRBJ2-3, with unresolved D. Deletions cut 8 bases from V and 2 bases from J, with 8 bases between. This CDR3 contains 12 residues.

The chain couples TRBV7-2 to TRBJ1-5; D is unresolved. V was pared by 2 bases and J by 1 base, with 3 bases between. CDR1 SGHTA and CDR2 FQGNSA come from the germline V gene. The CDR3 has 13 amino acids. In nucleotides, the CDR3 is TGTGCCAGCAGCTTACAGAGCAATCAGCCCCAGCATTTT. Protein sequence: CASSLQSNQPQHF. Combining the CDR3 with reference TRBV7-2 and TRBJ1-5 gives the whole variable domain GAGVSQSPSNKVTEKGKDVELRCDPISGHTALYWYRQSLGQGLEFLIYFQGNSAPDKSGLPSDRFSAERTGGSVSTLTIQRTQQEDSAVYLCASSLQSNQPQHFGDGTRLSIL.

The J gene is TRBJ2-3, the V gene TRBV27; TRBD1 aligns across 9 bases. V shed 2 bases and J 2 bases; nucleotides not matched to a gene: 8. CDR1 and CDR2 from the germline V gene are MNHEY and SMNVEV (reference sequence). The CDR3 sequence is 17 residues long. Here the CDR3 DNA reads TGTGCCAGCAGTTTAAGCCGGGACAGGGCTTACACAGATACGCAGTATTTT. Protein: CASSLSRDRAYTDTQYF.

The chain uses TRBV15 and TRBJ2-7; 7 bases agree with TRBD2. Germline V gene data show CDR1 as LNHNV and CDR2 as YYDKDF (reference sequence). V dropped 1 base and J dropped 6; count of bases not matched to a gene: 9. The CDR3 spans 15 residues. CDR3 sequence: CATSRAPPGEGEQYF. Here the CDR3 DNA reads TGTGCCACCAGCAGAGCACCGCCGGGGGAGGGCGAGCAGTACTTC. The full variable domain, with the rest looked up from reference TRBV15 and TRBJ2-7, is DAMVIQNPRYQVTQFGKPVTLSCSQTLNHNVMYWYQQKSSQAPKLLFHYYDKDFNNEADTPDNFQSRRPNTSFCFLDIRSPGLGDTAMYLCATSRAPPGEGEQYFGPGTRLTVT.

The gene calls are TRBV7-9 and TRBJ1-2; 9 bases are shared with TRBD1. Germline V CDR1 and CDR2: SEHNR, FQNEAQ (reference sequence). The junction had 5 bases not matched to a gene; V was cut back by 5 bases and J by 1 base. This CDR3 region has 15 residues. CDR3 DNA sequence: TGTGCCAGCAGCCCTTGGACAGGGGATAACTATGGCTACACCTTC. Protein sequence: CASSPWTGDNYGYTF.

This chain links TRBV4-1 with TRBJ1-4, with 7 bases matching TRBD1. Germline V gene lookup returns CDR1 MGHRA and CDR2 YSYEKL. The CDR3 extends over 14 amino acids. Trimming removed 3 bases from V and 6 bases from J; junction bases left unmatched: 4. The CDR3, as DNA: TGCGCCAGCAGCCAGCCAGACAGGGATGAAAAACTGTTTTTT. Translation: CASSQPDRDEKLFF.